This T cell receptor beta chain stems from a study of technical replicates of blood from several donors (dated by TCRdb to 2015 to 2018). Turning to this clone: The antigen this receptor binds is unknown. Per-base qualities were not stored, and no clone one base away is much larger.

The method behind the library was the immunoSEQ multiplex PCR assay. This immuneACCESS table, as held by TCRdb, lists in-frame sequences with V and J called but not all clones. Of the missing ones, under half trace to an unresolved V gene in checked studies; the others have no known cause. Here the sample has some 94,000 clones; less than 95% occur a single time. Of the sample, 0.33% is held by the ten largest clones. The sequence derives from a human donor in good health. The sample taken for sequencing was T cells isolated from PBMCs.

The CDR3 sequence is CASSLGGVTEAFF. The nucleotides read TGTGCCAGCAGCTTGGGGGGGGTCACTGAAGCTTTCTTT. The receptor chain draws on TRBV5-8 and TRBJ1-1; a tentative D call is TRBD1 (5 bases match). The CDR3 has 13 amino acids, counting the end cysteine and phenylalanine. Only the CDR3 part of the read is kept: 39 bases, read in frame from the first base. V loses 0 bases, J loses 4 bases, and the germline ends lie 7 bases apart. Based on the germline V gene, the CDR1 and CDR2 sequences are SGHTS and YDEGEE.